One and the same sample provided the 23 T cell receptor beta chains below, sequenced in a study of shared clonotypes between healthy human individuals. TCRdb's copy holds only in-frame clones and misses some; the assay was immunoSEQ multiplex PCR. The table includes some 2 million clones, 85% to 95% detected once. The specimen sequenced was naive CD4+ T cells sorted from blood. As for subset: CD45RA+ positively selected. These receptor sequences come from a young man in good health.

The chain is built from TRBV18 and TRBJ1-1; D gene uncertain. Between the trimmed V and J ends, which lost 6 bases and 0 bases, there was a span of 17 bases. This CDR3 is 16 amino acids long. Germline V gene lookup returns CDR1 KGHSH and CDR2 LQKENI. The CDR3 protein is CASSLRPVAMNTEAFF. In DNA, the CDR3 is TGTGCCAGCTCTCTCCGACCGGTTGCCATGAACACTGAAGCTTTCTTT.

The chain is built from TRBV4-2 and TRBJ1-4; D might be TRBD1 (6 bases). Trimming stripped 4 bases from V and 8 bases from J, with 17 bases between. Looked up from germline, CDR1 is LGHNA and CDR2 is YNFKEQ. CDR3 length equals 15 residues. The CDR3 loop is CASSRFVGGDEKLFF. DNA for the CDR3: TGTGCCAGCAGCCGCTTTGTGGGGGGCGACGAAAAACTGTTTTTT.

Remarks on this clone: The sample carries other DNA sequences with the same CDR3. This CDR3 is CSVDKGSTDTQYF. The CDR3 DNA reads TGCAGCGTTGACAAGGGAAGCACAGATACGCAGTATTTT. This chain connects TRBV29-1 to TRBJ2-3; D gene uncertain. With 3 bases removed from V and 0 bases from J, the gap between germline ends came to 7 bases. From germline, CDR1 is SQVTM and CDR2 ANQGSEA. This CDR3 region has 13 residues.

On this clone itself: The same CDR3 is also encoded by other DNA sequences in this sample. J is TRBJ2-2 and V is TRBV6-5; D unresolved. The V gene's germline CDR1 is MNHEY and CDR2 SVGAGI. This CDR3 is built from 11 residues. Trimming took 6 bases from V and 4 from J, leaving 3 bases between them. CDR3 amino acids: CASRATGELFF. In DNA form, the CDR3 reads TGTGCCAGCAGAGCCACCGGGGAGCTGTTTTTT.

The chain couples TRBV6-1 to TRBJ1-2, with a tentative D call TRBD1 (6 bases). The CDR3 runs 12 residues. Germline loops: CDR1 MNHNS, CDR2 SASEGT. V shed 7 bases and J shed 5 bases, with 11 bases lying between them. The CDR3 DNA sequence: TGTGCCAGCACGGAGGGGGTATATGGCTACACCTTC. Translated: CASTEGVYGYTF.

The chain combines TRBV5-1 with TRBJ1-1; 7 nucleotides align to TRBD1. This CDR3 is built from 15 residues. Trimming cost V 4 bases and J 1 base; bases outside gene matches: 7. Germline loops: CDR1 SGHRS, CDR2 YFSETQ. In DNA form, the CDR3 reads TGCGCCAGCAGCGATCAACAGGGGAGGAACACTGAAGCTTTCTTT. Its protein product is CASSDQQGRNTEAFF. The full variable domain, its missing parts supplied by reference TRBV5-1 and TRBJ1-1, is KAGVTQTPRYLIKTRGQQVTLSCSPISGHRSVSWYQQTPGQGLQFLFEYFSETQRNKGNFPGRFSGRQFSNSRSEMNVSTLELGDSALYLCASSDQQGRNTEAFFGQGTRLTVV.

The chain has TRBV7-9 and TRBJ1-5, with TRBD1 matching over 8 bases. The germline V gene encodes CDR1 SEHNR and CDR2 FQNEAQ (reference sequence). With 5 bases clipped from V and 2 bases from J, the junction kept 8 bases outside the gene matches. The CDR3 length is 16 residues. In DNA form, the CDR3 reads TGTGCCAGCAGCACTAGACAGGGGTCGGGCAATCAGCCCCAGCATTTT. Protein product: CASSTRQGSGNQPQHF. The full variable domain, with the rest looked up from reference TRBV7-9 and TRBJ1-5, is DTGVSQNPRHKITKRGQNVTFRCDPISEHNRLYWYRQTLGQGPEFLTYFQNEAQLEKSRLLSDRFSAERPKGSFSTLEIQRTEQGDSAMYLCASSTRQGSGNQPQHFGDGTRLSIL.

The V and J genes are TRBV5-6 and TRBJ1-2, with no clear D. The CDR3 consists of 12 residues. The germline V and J ends were trimmed by 1 base and 13 bases, with 14 bases remaining between them. Germline loops: CDR1 SGHDT, CDR2 YYEEEE. The CDR3 bases are TGTGCCAGCAGCTTGAGCGGCGTTACCCCCACCTTC. This translates into CASSLSGVTPTF.

The chain has TRBV28 and TRBJ1-2; D ambiguous. V was cut by 6 bases and J by 2 bases, with 16 bases left in between. The CDR3 is 15 amino acids. CDR1 MDHEN and CDR2 SYDVKM come from the germline V gene. CDR3 coding DNA: TGTGCCAGCAGCGCCTCCCTCCAGTTAAACTATGGCTACACCTTC. It translates to CASSASLQLNYGYTF.

This sequence joins TRBV4-1 and TRBJ1-4; no firm D call. The germline V gene encodes CDR1 MGHRA and CDR2 YSYEKL. V was pared by 2 bases and J by 8 bases, with 15 bases between. The CDR3 covers 15 residues. The CDR3 sequence: CASSQIELQEEKLFF. The CDR3 bases are TGCGCCAGCAGCCAAATAGAGCTTCAGGAAGAAAAACTGTTTTTT.

The CDR3 reads CASSLGSGGDSDTQYF. CDR3 DNA sequence: TGCGCCAGCAGCTTAGGTAGCGGGGGAGATTCAGATACGCAGTATTTT. The chain is built from TRBV5-1 and TRBJ2-3; 9 nucleotides match TRBD2. The CDR3 is made up of 16 amino acids. Germline values: CDR1 SGHRS, CDR2 YFSETQ. Trimming cost V 2 bases and J 4 bases; bases outside gene matches: 8. The full variable domain, its missing parts supplied by reference TRBV5-1 and TRBJ2-3, is KAGVTQTPRYLIKTRGQQVTLSCSPISGHRSVSWYQQTPGQGLQFLFEYFSETQRNKGNFPGRFSGRQFSNSRSEMNVSTLELGDSALYLCASSLGSGGDSDTQYFGPGTRLTVL.

The genes are TRBV19 and TRBJ2-5, with a possible D match to TRBD2 (6 bases). The CDR3 sequence is 11 residues long. V was shortened by 7 bases and J by 4 bases, with 7 bases between the two germline ends. Germline CDR1 reads LNHDA; CDR2 reads SQIVND (reference sequence). The CDR3 is CASKEGETQYF. The DNA for the CDR3 is TGTGCCAGTAAGGAGGGAGAGACCCAGTACTTC.

This clone turned up a few times. The chain joins TRBV29-1 to TRBJ1-1; D call uncertain. Trimming took off 4 bases at V and 8 bases at J, with 11 bases between the two ends. CDR3 size: 11 residues. Germline-derived CDR1 and CDR2 are SQVTM and ANQGSEA. Here the CDR3 DNA reads TGCAGCGTTGTAGAGTTGGAGGAAGCTTTCTTT. Protein sequence: CSVVELEEAFF.

This chain connects TRBV6-1 to TRBJ1-1; TRBD1 is a possible D gene (6 bases). Germline V CDR1 and CDR2: MNHNS, SASEGT. V shed 4 bases and J shed 2 bases, with 11 bases lying between them. The CDR3 has 14 residues. The CDR3 spells CASSARTANTEAFF. The CDR3 region has the DNA TGTGCCAGCAGTGCACGGACAGCTAACACTGAAGCTTTCTTT.

V is TRBV20-1 and J is TRBJ2-2; D ambiguous. The CDR3 is 11 amino acids. V was clipped by 1 base and J by 7 bases, with 4 bases between them. Looked up from germline, CDR1 is DFQATT and CDR2 is SNEGSKA (reference sequence). In DNA form, the CDR3 reads TGCAGTGCTAGAGGGGGCGGGGAGCTGTTTTTT. It encodes CSARGGGELFF.

The J gene is TRBJ1-2, the V gene TRBV7-2; tentatively, D is TRBD1 (5 bases). The CDR3 loop spans 14 amino acids. From germline, CDR1 is SGHTA and CDR2 FQGNSA. The ends were cut back, 4 bases at V and 3 bases at J, with 12 bases in the middle. In DNA, the CDR3 is TGTGCCAGCAGCTCACGAGGGGTTTACTATGGCTACACCTTC. Its protein is CASSSRGVYYGYTF.

V is TRBV9 and J is TRBJ2-3; 13 nucleotides line up with TRBD2. CDR3 length: 19 residues. CDR1 and CDR2 from the germline V gene are SGDLS and YYNGEE. The V and J ends lost 0 bases and 2 bases, in that order; junction bases with no gene match: 9. This chain's CDR3 is CASSVARTSGGLNTDTQYF. CDR3 nucleotides: TGTGCCAGCAGCGTAGCGCGGACTAGCGGGGGACTCAACACAGATACGCAGTATTTT.

This clone was seen more than once but under ten times. V is TRBV7-3 and J is TRBJ2-3, with 12 bases identical to TRBD2. The CDR3 covers 15 residues. Germline trimming cut 5 bases from V and 3 bases from J; bases unmatched to any gene: 3. Germline CDR1 reads SGHTA; CDR2 reads FQGTGA. The chain's CDR3 is CASSRTSGATDTQYF. The CDR3 DNA sequence: TGTGCCAGCAGCCGGACTAGCGGGGCTACAGATACGCAGTATTTT.

This clone has only one observation. The chain carries TRBV7-9 and TRBJ1-2; tentative D call: TRBD1 (5 bases). The CDR3 is made up of 15 amino acids. Deletions cut 6 bases from V and 3 bases from J, with 17 bases between. CDR1 is SEHNR and CDR2 is FQNEAQ in the germline V gene (reference sequence). Written as DNA, the CDR3 is TGTGCCAGCAGTGTGGGGACGCCAGAGGACTATGGCTACACCTTC. It specifies CASSVGTPEDYGYTF. Drawing the rest from reference TRBV7-9 and TRBJ1-2, the complete variable domain is DTGVSQNPRHKITKRGQNVTFRCDPISEHNRLYWYRQTLGQGPEFLTYFQNEAQLEKSRLLSDRFSAERPKGSFSTLEIQRTEQGDSAMYLCASSVGTPEDYGYTFGSGTRLTVV.

This chain uses TRBV27 with TRBJ1-1, with 7 positions matching TRBD1. Germline CDR1 is MNHEY and CDR2 is SMNVEV (reference sequence). CDR3 length: 14 amino acids. The J segment lost 1 base and the V segment lost 4 bases, leaving 3 bases of the junction unmatched. CDR3 region: CASSSGDRNTEAFF. The CDR3, as DNA: TGTGCCAGCAGTTCGGGGGACAGGAACACTGAAGCTTTCTTT.

The rearrangement joins TRBV6-5 to TRBJ2-2, with 8 positions matching TRBD1. Germline V CDR1 and CDR2: MNHEY, SVGAGI. Trimming took 0 bases from V and 5 from J; bases not matched to a gene: 5. The CDR3 has 16 residues. The CDR3 protein is CASSYSFTGGTGELFF. DNA for the CDR3: TGTGCCAGCAGTTACTCGTTCACAGGGGGAACCGGGGAGCTGTTTTTT.

This chain connects TRBV5-6 to TRBJ1-2, with 9 nucleotides matching TRBD1. V shed 4 bases and J 4 bases; nucleotides not matched to a gene: 8. Looked up from germline, CDR1 is SGHDT and CDR2 is YYEEEE. The CDR3 consists of 15 residues. The CDR3 here is CASSIGDRVGYGYTF. CDR3 DNA: TGTGCCAGCAGCATAGGGGACAGGGTCGGCTATGGCTACACCTTC.

This chain links TRBV7-9 with TRBJ2-1; D is undetermined. Germline loops: CDR1 SEHNR, CDR2 FQNEAQ (reference sequence). The V gene lost 1 base and the J gene lost 2 bases, with 12 bases spanning the gap. The length of the CDR3 is 16 residues. This CDR3 reads CASSLGVVLTYNEQFF. The CDR3 DNA sequence: TGTGCCAGCAGCTTAGGTGTTGTTTTAACCTACAATGAGCAGTTCTTC.